These T cell receptor beta chains were read from a single sample in a study of monozygotic twins with inflammatory bowel disease. After re-calling the 5' RACE reads, TCRdb lists one entry per CDR3 protein, DNA absent. This listing includes a few hundred thousand distinct CDR3 sequences. The specimen was blood. All receptors derive from a human donor with ulcerative colitis or Crohn's disease, or a healthy co-twin of an affected twin (not recorded which). Each CDR3 is given with its conserved first and last residue.

v_call: TRBV7-2
j_call: TRBJ1-1
cdr3_aa: CASSFRQGYTEAFF

v_call: TRBV25-1
j_call: TRBJ2-1
cdr3_aa: CASSAGLAGNNEQFF

v_call: TRBV10-3
j_call: TRBJ2-1
cdr3_aa: CAISSGSSYNEQFF

v_call: TRBV28
j_call: TRBJ2-7
cdr3_aa: CASSSTIGSYEQYF

v_call: TRBV29-1
j_call: TRBJ2-1
cdr3_aa: CSVMKGTIEQFF

v_call: TRBV7-9
j_call: TRBJ2-4
cdr3_aa: CASSLTGNIQYF

v_call: TRBV12-3/TRBV12-4
j_call: TRBJ1-3
cdr3_aa: CALHTGAAYSGNTIYF

v_call: TRBV11-2
j_call: TRBJ1-2
cdr3_aa: CASSTRDRGANYGYTF

v_call: TRBV7-9
j_call: TRBJ2-5
cdr3_aa: CASSLLGRETQYF

v_call: TRBV14
j_call: TRBJ1-1
cdr3_aa: CASSQAMAVNTEAFF

v_call: TRBV27
j_call: TRBJ2-4
cdr3_aa: CASSLSLTKNIQYF